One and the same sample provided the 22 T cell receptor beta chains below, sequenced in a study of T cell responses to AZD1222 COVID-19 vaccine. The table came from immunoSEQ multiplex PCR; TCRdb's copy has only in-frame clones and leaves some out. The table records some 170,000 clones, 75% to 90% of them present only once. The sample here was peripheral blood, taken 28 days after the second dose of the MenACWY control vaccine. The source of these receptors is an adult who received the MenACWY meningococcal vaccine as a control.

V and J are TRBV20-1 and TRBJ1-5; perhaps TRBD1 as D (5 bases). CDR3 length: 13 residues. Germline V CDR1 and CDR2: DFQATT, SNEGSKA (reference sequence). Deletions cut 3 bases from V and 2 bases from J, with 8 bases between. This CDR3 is CSASMGGNQPQHF. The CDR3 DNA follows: TGCAGTGCTAGTATGGGGGGCAATCAGCCCCAGCATTTT.

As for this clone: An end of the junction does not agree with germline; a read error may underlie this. CDR3 in amino acids: CASREGGTGTDTQYF. The CDR3 DNA follows: TGTGCCAGCAGGGAAGGAGGGACAGGGACAGATACGCAGTATTTT. This sequence joins TRBV6-1 and TRBJ2-3; 9 positions match TRBD1. From germline, CDR1 is MNHNS and CDR2 SASEGT. The CDR3 runs 15 residues.

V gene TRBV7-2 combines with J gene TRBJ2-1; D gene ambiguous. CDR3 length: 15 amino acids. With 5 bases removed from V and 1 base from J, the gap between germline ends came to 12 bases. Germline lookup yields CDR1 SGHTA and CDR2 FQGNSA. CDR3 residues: CASSPMEGSYNEQFF. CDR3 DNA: TGTGCCAGCAGCCCAATGGAAGGATCCTACAATGAGCAGTTCTTC.

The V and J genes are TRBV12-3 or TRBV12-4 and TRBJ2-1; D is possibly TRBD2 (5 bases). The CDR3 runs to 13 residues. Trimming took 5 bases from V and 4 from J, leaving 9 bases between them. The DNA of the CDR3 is TGTGCCAGCAGTCTCGGGATATACAATGAGCAGTTCTTC. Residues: CASSLGIYNEQFF.

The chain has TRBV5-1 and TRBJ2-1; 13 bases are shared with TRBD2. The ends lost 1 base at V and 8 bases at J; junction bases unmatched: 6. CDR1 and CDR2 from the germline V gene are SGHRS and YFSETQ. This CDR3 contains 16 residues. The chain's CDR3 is CASSLTLAGGLDEQFF. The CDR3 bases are TGCGCCAGCAGCTTGACACTAGCGGGAGGGCTCGATGAGCAGTTCTTC.

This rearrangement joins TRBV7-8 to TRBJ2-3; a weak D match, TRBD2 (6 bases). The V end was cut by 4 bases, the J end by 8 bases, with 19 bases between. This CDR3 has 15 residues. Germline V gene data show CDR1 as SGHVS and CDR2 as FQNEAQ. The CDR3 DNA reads TGTGCCAGCAGCTCGCTTGACGGGAGTCCGATTACGCAGTATTTT. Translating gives CASSSLDGSPITQYF.

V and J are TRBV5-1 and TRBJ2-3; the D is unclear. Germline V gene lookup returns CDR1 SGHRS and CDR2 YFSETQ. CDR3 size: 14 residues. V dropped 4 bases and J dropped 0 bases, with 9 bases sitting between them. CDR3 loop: CASSPATSTDTQYF. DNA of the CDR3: TGCGCCAGCAGCCCCGCGACTAGCACAGATACGCAGTATTTT.

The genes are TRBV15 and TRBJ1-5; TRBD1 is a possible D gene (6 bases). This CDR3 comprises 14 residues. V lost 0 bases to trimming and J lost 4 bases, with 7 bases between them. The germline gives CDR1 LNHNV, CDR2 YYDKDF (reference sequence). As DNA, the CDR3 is TGTGCCACCAGCAGAGAGGACAGAAATCAGCCCCAGCATTTT. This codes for CATSREDRNQPQHF. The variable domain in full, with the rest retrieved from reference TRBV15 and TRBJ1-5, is DAMVIQNPRYQVTQFGKPVTLSCSQTLNHNVMYWYQQKSSQAPKLLFHYYDKDFNNEADTPDNFQSRRPNTSFCFLDIRSPGLGDTAMYLCATSREDRNQPQHFGDGTRLSIL.

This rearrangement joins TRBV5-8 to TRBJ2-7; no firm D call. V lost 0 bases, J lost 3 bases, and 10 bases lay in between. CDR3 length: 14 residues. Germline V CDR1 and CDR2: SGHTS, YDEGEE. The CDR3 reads CASSLGRKLYEQYF. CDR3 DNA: TGTGCCAGCAGCTTGGGAAGAAAGCTCTACGAGCAGTACTTC.

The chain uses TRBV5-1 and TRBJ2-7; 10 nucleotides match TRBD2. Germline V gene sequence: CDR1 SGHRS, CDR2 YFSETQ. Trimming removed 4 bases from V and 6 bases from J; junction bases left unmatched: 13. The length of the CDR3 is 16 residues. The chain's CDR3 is CASSPTPGTSAAEQYF. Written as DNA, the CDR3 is TGCGCCAGCAGCCCTACCCCCGGGACTAGCGCGGCCGAGCAGTACTTC.

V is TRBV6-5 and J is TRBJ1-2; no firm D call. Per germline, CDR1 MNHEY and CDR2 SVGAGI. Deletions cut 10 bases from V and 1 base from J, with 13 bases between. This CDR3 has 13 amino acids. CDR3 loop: CATTDGYNYGYTF. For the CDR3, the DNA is TGTGCCACCACGGACGGCTATAACTATGGCTACACCTTC.

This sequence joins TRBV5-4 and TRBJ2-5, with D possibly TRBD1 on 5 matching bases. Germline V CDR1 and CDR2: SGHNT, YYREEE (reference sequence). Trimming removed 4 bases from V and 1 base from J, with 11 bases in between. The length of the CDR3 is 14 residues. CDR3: CASSQRQSQETQYF. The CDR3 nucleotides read TGTGCCAGCAGCCAACGACAGAGCCAAGAGACCCAGTACTTC. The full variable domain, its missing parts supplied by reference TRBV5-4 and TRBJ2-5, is ETGVTQSPTHLIKTRGQQVTLRCSSQSGHNTVSWYQQALGQGPQFIFQYYREEENGRGNFPPRFSGLQFPNYSSELNVNALELDDSALYLCASSQRQSQETQYFGPGTRLLVL.

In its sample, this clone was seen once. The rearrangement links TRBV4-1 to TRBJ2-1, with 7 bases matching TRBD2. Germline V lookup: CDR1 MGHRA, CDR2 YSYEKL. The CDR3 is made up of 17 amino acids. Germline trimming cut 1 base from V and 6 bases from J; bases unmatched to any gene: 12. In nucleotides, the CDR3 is TGCGCCAGCAGCCAAGTAGGGCGGGAGAGGACGCGCAATGAGCAGTTCTTC. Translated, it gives CASSQVGRERTRNEQFF.

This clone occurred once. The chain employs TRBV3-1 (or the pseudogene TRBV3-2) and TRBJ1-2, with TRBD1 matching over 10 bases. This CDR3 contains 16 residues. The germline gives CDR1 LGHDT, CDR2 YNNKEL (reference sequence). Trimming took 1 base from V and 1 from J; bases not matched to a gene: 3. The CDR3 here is CASSQVGTGDNYGYTF. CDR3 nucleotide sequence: TGTGCCAGCAGCCAAGTGGGGACAGGGGATAACTATGGCTACACCTTC.

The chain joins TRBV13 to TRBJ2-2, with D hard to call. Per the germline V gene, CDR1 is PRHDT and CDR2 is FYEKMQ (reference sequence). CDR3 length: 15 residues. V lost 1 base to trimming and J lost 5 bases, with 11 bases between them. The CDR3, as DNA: TGTGCCAGCAGCTTAGACCCGGGTCCAACCGGGGAGCTGTTTTTT. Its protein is CASSLDPGPTGELFF. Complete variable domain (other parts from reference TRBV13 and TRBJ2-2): AAGVIQSPRHLIKEKRETATLKCYPIPRHDTVYWYQQGPGQDPQFLISFYEKMQSDKGSIPDRFSAQQFSDYHSELNMSSLELGDSALYFCASSLDPGPTGELFFGEGSRLTVL.

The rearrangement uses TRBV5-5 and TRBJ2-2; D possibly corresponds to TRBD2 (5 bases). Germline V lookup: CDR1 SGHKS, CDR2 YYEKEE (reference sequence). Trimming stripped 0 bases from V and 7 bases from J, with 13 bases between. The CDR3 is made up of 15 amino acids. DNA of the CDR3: TGTGCCAGCAGCTTGGAGCGGAGGAAACTCGGGGAGCTGTTTTTT. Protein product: CASSLERRKLGELFF.

CDR3 residues: CASWETLSSPLHF. In nucleotides, the CDR3 is TGTGCCAGCTGGGAGACCCTTTCTTCACCCCTCCACTTT. The chain carries TRBV5-5 and TRBJ1-6; the D is unclear. There are 13 residues in the CDR3. Germline CDR1 is SGHKS and CDR2 is YYEKEE (reference sequence). Trimming left V 7 bases short and J 9 bases short, with 14 bases between. The entire variable domain, with the rest obtained from reference TRBV5-5 and TRBJ1-6, is as follows: DAGVTQSPTHLIKTRGQQVTLRCSPISGHKSVSWYQQVLGQGPQFIFQYYEKEERGRGNFPDRFSARQFPNYSSELNVNALLLGDSALYLCASWETLSSPLHFGNGTRLTVT.

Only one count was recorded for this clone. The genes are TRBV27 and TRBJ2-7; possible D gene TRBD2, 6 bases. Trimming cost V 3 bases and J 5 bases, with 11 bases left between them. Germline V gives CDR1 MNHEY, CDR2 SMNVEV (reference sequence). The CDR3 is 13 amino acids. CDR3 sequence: CASSFRRGHEQYF. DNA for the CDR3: TGTGCCAGCAGTTTCAGGAGGGGCCACGAGCAGTACTTC.

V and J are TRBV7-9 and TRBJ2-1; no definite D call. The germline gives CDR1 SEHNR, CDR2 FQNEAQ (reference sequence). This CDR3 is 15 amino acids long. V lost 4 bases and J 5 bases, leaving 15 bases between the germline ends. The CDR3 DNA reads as TGTGCCAGCAGCTCCGGCGGTGGAAATCACAATGAGCAGTTCTTC. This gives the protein CASSSGGGNHNEQFF.

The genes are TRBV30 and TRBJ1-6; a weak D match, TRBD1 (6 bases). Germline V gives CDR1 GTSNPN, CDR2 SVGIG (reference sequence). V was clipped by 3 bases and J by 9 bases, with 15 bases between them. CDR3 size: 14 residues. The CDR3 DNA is TGTGCCTGGAGAATTGCGACAGGCGGTTCACCCCTCCACTTT. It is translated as CAWRIATGGSPLHF.

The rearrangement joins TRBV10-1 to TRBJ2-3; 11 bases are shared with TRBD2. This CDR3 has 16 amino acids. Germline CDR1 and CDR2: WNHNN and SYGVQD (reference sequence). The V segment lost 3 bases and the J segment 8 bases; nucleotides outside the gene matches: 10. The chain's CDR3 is CASSDISLAGGGTQYF. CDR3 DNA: TGCGCCAGCAGTGATATCTCCTTAGCGGGAGGGGGTACGCAGTATTTT.

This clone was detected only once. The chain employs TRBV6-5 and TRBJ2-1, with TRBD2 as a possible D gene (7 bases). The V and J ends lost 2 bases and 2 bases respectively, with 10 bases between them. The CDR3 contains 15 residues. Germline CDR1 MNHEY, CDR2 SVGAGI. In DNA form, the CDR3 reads TGTGCCAGCAGTTACAGGGGGAGGGCCTACAATGAGCAGTTCTTC. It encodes CASSYRGRAYNEQFF.